What follows is one T cell receptor beta chain and its context. This sample is drawn from a study of blood T cell repertoires in COVID-19. CDR1 is ENHRY and CDR2 is SYGVKD in the germline V gene. The V gene end was trimmed by 10 bases and the J gene end by 3 bases; junction bases not matched to a gene: 4. The CDR3 sequence is 12 residues long. TCRdb keeps only in-frame clones here, not all; method: immunoSEQ multiplex PCR. The sample yields approximately 310,000 clones, around nine tenths seen once. This rearrangement joins TRBV10-3 to TRBJ2-5, with 8 bases fitting TRBD2. This receptor was identified in a man in his fifties or sixties with active or convalescent COVID-19. What was sequenced was peripheral blood. The CDR3 DNA reads TGTGCCACCGGACTAGCTAAAGAGACCCAGTACTTC. Its protein is CATGLAKETQYF.